This is a list of T cell receptor beta chains from one sample in a study of Tregs in tolerant kidney transplant recipients. Generated by immunoSEQ multiplex PCR, the TCRdb table keeps only in-frame clones and is missing some. The data hold under 95,000 clones, with approximately 89% observed a single time. The sample consisted of Tregs from blood, taken before the transplant. These receptors were obtained from a human donor who received a combined kidney and bone marrow transplant. Both conserved end residues are part of each CDR3. Each record gives: D gene, V gene, clone size, J gene, CDR3 DNA, CDR3 protein. A D gene is named only where the DNA matches it firmly. Clone size is given for some rows only: seen once, a few or many times, or a class if the clone is expanded.

TRBD2	TRBV5-3	.	TRBJ2-1	TGTGCCAGAAGCTTATCCCCGCGACTAGCGGGAGACTACAATGAGCAGTTCTTC	CARSLSPRLAGDYNEQFF
.	TRBV9	.	TRBJ2-7	TGTGCCAGCAGCGTAGCTTGGGGCACCTACGAGCAGTACTTC	CASSVAWGTYEQYF
.	TRBV28	.	TRBJ2-1	TGTGCCAGCAGTTTGTCGGGGGGCCCGTCCTACAATGAGCAGTTCTTC	CASSLSGGPSYNEQFF
TRBD2	TRBV4-2	.	TRBJ2-3	TGTGCCAGCAGCCACCCGGGCCTAACTAGCGGGAGCGTTTTAATGGATACGCAGTATTTT	CASSHPGLTSGSVLMDTQYF
TRBD1	TRBV19	.	TRBJ2-5	TGTGCCAGTAGTGGAACCGGGACAGGTTGGGAGACCCAGTACTTC	CASSGTGTGWETQYF
.	TRBV14	.	TRBJ2-7	TGTGCCAGCAGCCCCAGGGGCTTCACCTACGAGCAGTACTTC	CASSPRGFTYEQYF
TRBD2	TRBV2	.	TRBJ2-3	TGTGCCAGCAGTTCGACTAGCGGGAGTAGCACAGATACGCAGTATTTT	CASSSTSGSSTDTQYF
.	TRBV5-1	.	TRBJ2-7	TGCGCCAGCAGCTTCCTATACGAGCAGTACTTC	CASSFLYEQYF
TRBD2	TRBV29-1	once	TRBJ2-7	TGCAGCGCTTCCTCTAGCGGGACTCAGGGGGAGCAGTACTTC	CSASSSGTQGEQYF
TRBD2	TRBV6-5	.	TRBJ2-7	TGTGCCAGCCACAGCGGGAGGATTGCCTACGAGCAGTACTTC	CASHSGRIAYEQYF
.	TRBV28	.	TRBJ1-4	TGTGCCAGCAGGGCGGACCGAAGACTGTTTTTT	CASRADRRLFF
.	TRBV11-2	.	TRBJ2-7	TGTGCCAGCAGCTTAGACAGAGCGGGTTCCTACGAGCAGTACTTC	CASSLDRAGSYEQYF
.	TRBV10-3	.	TRBJ2-2	TGTGCCATCACGCGGACGCCGAGCGCCGGGGAGCTGTTTTTT	CAITRTPSAGELFF
.	TRBV4-3	.	TRBJ2-7	TGCGCCAGCAGCCAAGGGGAGTTAGCGTGGTCCGAGCAGTACTTC	CASSQGELAWSEQYF
TRBD2	TRBV5-1	.	TRBJ2-2	TGCGCCAGCAGCTTGGGACTAGCGGGAGGAACCGGGGAGCTGTTTTTT	CASSLGLAGGTGELFF
TRBD2	TRBV5-1	.	TRBJ2-7	TGCGCCAGCAGCTTGGGGGCAGCGGGAAGCCAGGGTGAGCAGTACTTC	CASSLGAAGSQGEQYF
.	TRBV19	.	TRBJ1-1	TGTGCCAGTAGTATTCAGATGGTGAACACTGAAGCTTTCTTT	CASSIQMVNTEAFF
.	TRBV2	.	TRBJ2-5	TGTGCCAGCAGTGTGGCTAGGGAGACCCAGTACTTC	CASSVARETQYF
.	TRBV11-3	.	TRBJ2-1	TGTGCCAGCAGCTTAGATCCCTCCATTGGCGATGAGCAGTTCTTC	CASSLDPSIGDEQFF
.	TRBV7-2	once	TRBJ2-5	TGTGCCAGCAGCTTAGCGGCGGGACAAGGACAAGAGACCCAGTACTTC	CASSLAAGQGQETQYF
TRBD2	TRBV18	.	TRBJ2-7	TGTGCCAGCCGCCTCGCCGCGGGAGGTATCTACGAGCAGTACTTC	CASRLAAGGIYEQYF
TRBD1	TRBV5-1	.	TRBJ2-7	TGCGCCAGCAGCTGGGACAGGGCCTACGAGCAGTACTTC	CASSWDRAYEQYF
.	TRBV4-1	once	TRBJ2-7	TGCGCCAGCAGCCGCTATGGGGAGACCACCTACGAGCAGTACTTC	CASSRYGETTYEQYF
.	TRBV2	.	TRBJ1-1	TGTGCCAGCAGTGCGGGGGGAGGGAACACTGAAGCTTTCTTT	CASSAGGGNTEAFF
TRBD1	TRBV7-9	.	TRBJ2-7	TGTGCCAGCAGGGCCGGGACAGGGCTCGGCGAGCAGTACTTC	CASRAGTGLGEQYF
.	TRBV2	.	TRBJ1-5	TGTGCCAGCAGTGAAGCGCTCAGGGGCGGTCAGCCCCAGCATTTT	CASSEALRGGQPQHF
.	TRBV4-1	.	TRBJ2-7	TGCGCCAGCAGCCTTCCAGCCGGGGGACGGAGTGAGCAGTACTTC	CASSLPAGGRSEQYF
TRBD2	TRBV11-3	.	TRBJ2-2	TGTGCCAGCAGCGCCCGGACTAGCGGGGAGACCGGGGAGCTGTTTTTT	CASSARTSGETGELFF
.	TRBV29-1	once	TRBJ2-7	TGCAGCGTTGAGTCAGCCTACGAGCAGTACTTC	CSVESAYEQYF
.	TRBV5-1	.	TRBJ2-1	TGCGCCAGCAGCTTGGGACCGGGGAGTGAGCAGTTCTTC	CASSLGPGSEQFF
TRBD1	TRBV28	.	TRBJ1-1	TGTGCCAGTACTGGACAGGGACCGAACACTGAAGCTTTCTTT	CASTGQGPNTEAFF
.	TRBV27	.	TRBJ2-7	TGTGCCAGCAGTTTAAGCCAGATGAGTGGCTACGAGCAGTACTTC	CASSLSQMSGYEQYF
.	TRBV4-2	.	TRBJ1-5	TGTGCCAGCAGCCAGGGGACTAATAGCAATCAGCCCCAGCATTTT	CASSQGTNSNQPQHF
TRBD2	TRBV6-1	.	TRBJ2-4	TGTGCCAGCAGTGATCTAGCGGTACCCGATTTAGCCAAAAACATTCAGTACTTC	CASSDLAVPDLAKNIQYF
TRBD2	TRBV5-1	.	TRBJ2-3	TGCGCCAGCAACAGCGGGAAGAGCACAGATACGCAGTATTTT	CASNSGKSTDTQYF
TRBD2	TRBV30	.	TRBJ2-1	TGTGCCTGGAGTGTAGGACTAGCGGGAAGCTACAATGAGCAGTTCTTC	CAWSVGLAGSYNEQFF
.	TRBV28	.	TRBJ1-2	TGTGCCAGCAGTTTATTCCAGGGGAACTATGGCTACACCTTC	CASSLFQGNYGYTF
.	TRBV21-1	once	TRBJ2-7	TGTGCCAGCAACCCGGGACTAGCGGTCCCCCCCTCCTACGAGCAGTACTTC	CASNPGLAVPPSYEQYF
.	TRBV19	.	TRBJ2-7	TGTGCCAGTAGTAGCGGGATGGGCTACGAGCAGTACTTC	CASSSGMGYEQYF
.	TRBV18	.	TRBJ2-6	TGTGCCAGCTCACCAACCTTCGCTGGGGCCAACGTCCTGACTTTC	CASSPTFAGANVLTF
TRBD2	TRBV7-9	.	TRBJ2-1	TGTGCCAGCACGGCTAGCGGGAGGGAGTACAATGAGCAGTTCTTC	CASTASGREYNEQFF